This record covers a single TCR beta chain. V gave up 6 bases and J gave up 0 bases; unmatched junction bases: 8. This CDR3 has 16 amino acids. The germline V gene encodes CDR1 MNHEY and CDR2 SVGAGI. The data were obtained in a study of blood T cells in healthy people across ages. The second PCR ran roughly 6 to 12 cycles with a sample-barcoded 5' primer and J-beta primers. TCRdb re-called the 5' RACE reads through MiXCR, storing one row per CDR3 protein. The sample includes roughly 1.5 million distinct CDR3 sequences, around 40% of them seen just once. Sequences were obtained from blood. The sequence was collected from a woman in her late teens or twenties in good health. This rearrangement joins TRBV6-5 to TRBJ2-7, with 10 bases matching TRBD1. CDR3 sequence (DNA): TGTGCCAGCAGCCGCTCCGGGACAGGGGTCTCCTACGAGCAGTACTTC. This gives the protein CASSRSGTGVSYEQYF.